This is a list of T cell receptor beta chains from one sample in a study of blood T cell repertoires in COVID-19. Profiling relied on immunoSEQ multiplex PCR, and the TCRdb table lists in-frame clones only, not all of them. This table holds approximately 140,000 clones, 80% to 90% found once. Sequenced input: peripheral blood. The receptors were gathered from a human donor with acute or convalescent COVID-19. The donor label of this sample is uncertain. Both conserved end residues are part of each CDR3. A D gene is named only where the DNA matches it firmly. The size field is filled for only some rows; it gives once, few, many or a size class.

j_call	v_call	d_call	clone_size	cdr3_aa	cdr3_nt
TRBJ1-1	TRBV29-1	.	.	CSVADMNTEAFF	TGCAGCGTTGCAGATATGAACACTGAAGCTTTCTTT
TRBJ1-2	TRBV2	TRBD1	.	CASSPLDRGGDGGYTF	TGTGCCAGCAGCCCTCTGGACAGGGGGGGGGATGGTGGCTACACCTTC
TRBJ1-2	TRBV10-3	.	.	CATRPEIYGYTF	TGTGCCACGAGGCCGGAAATCTATGGCTACACCTTC
TRBJ1-1	TRBV5-1	.	.	CASRGSNTEAFF	TGCGCCAGCAGGGGGAGTAACACTGAAGCTTTCTTT
TRBJ2-1	TRBV19	TRBD1	.	CASSITGGHEQFF	TGTGCCAGTAGTATCACAGGGGGCCATGAGCAGTTCTTC
TRBJ2-3	TRBV19	.	.	CASSPEQGPVTDTQYF	TGTGCCAGTAGTCCCGAACAGGGCCCGGTCACAGATACGCAGTATTTT
TRBJ2-1	TRBV3-1/TRBV3-2	TRBD2	.	CASSQGTRGGEQFF	TGTGCCAGCAGCCAAGGGACTAGGGGTGGGGAGCAGTTCTTC
TRBJ1-1	TRBV19	.	.	CARRRGITFF	TGTGCCAGGCGCCGGGGAATAACTTTCTTT
TRBJ2-2	TRBV11-2	.	.	CASSLERTPRTGELFF	TGTGCCAGCAGCTTAGAGCGGACACCTAGAACCGGGGAGCTGTTTTTT
TRBJ1-3	TRBV6-4	.	few	CASMRGFQSGNTIYF	TGTGCCAGCATGAGGGGGTTTCAGTCTGGAAACACCATATATTTT
TRBJ2-2	TRBV4-1	.	.	CASSWGPRGASATGELFF	TGCGCCAGCAGCTGGGGACCCCGGGGGGCCTCTGCCACCGGGGAGCTGTTTTTT
TRBJ1-1	TRBV11-3	.	many	CASSAGGQKEAFF	TGTGCCAGCAGCGCCGGGGGGCAGAAAGAAGCTTTCTTT
TRBJ1-3	TRBV5-8	.	.	CASKSRARAHSGNTIYF	TGTGCCAGCAAAAGTCGAGCGAGGGCCCACTCTGGAAACACCATATATTTT
TRBJ1-1	TRBV19	.	.	CASSAPPGSEAFF	TGTGCCAGTAGTGCACCCCCGGGATCTGAGGCTTTCTTT
TRBJ1-5	TRBV5-4	TRBD1	.	CASSLDRGLGGNQPQHF	TGTGCCAGCAGCTTGGACAGGGGGCTGGGAGGCAATCAGCCCCAGCATTTT
TRBJ2-1	TRBV9	TRBD1	.	CASSVAGTGYNEQFF	TGTGCCAGCAGCGTAGCTGGGACAGGGTACAATGAGCAGTTCTTC
TRBJ1-4	TRBV14	.	.	CASSQEGGIAGNEKLFF	TGTGCCAGCAGCCAAGAAGGAGGAATCGCCGGTAATGAAAAACTGTTTTTT
TRBJ1-2	TRBV24-1	TRBD1	once	CATSDPPTGDGYTF	TGTGCCACCAGTGATCCTCCGACAGGGGACGGCTACACCTTC
TRBJ2-2	TRBV29-1	.	few	CSVENNAGELFF	TGCAGCGTTGAGAACAACGCCGGGGAGCTGTTTTTT
TRBJ2-2	TRBV3-1/TRBV3-2	.	once	CASSQESFANTGELFF	TGTGCCAGCAGCCAAGAATCGTTCGCGAACACCGGGGAGCTGTTTTTT
TRBJ2-5	TRBV6-5	TRBD2	.	CASSYSGLAQETQYF	TGTGCCAGCAGTTACTCGGGACTAGCACAAGAGACCCAGTACTTC
TRBJ1-1	TRBV6-5	.	.	CASSYLDPSQGAFF	TGTGCCAGCAGTTACCTCGACCCATCGCAGGGAGCTTTCTTT
TRBJ1-2	TRBV7-6	TRBD1	.	CASSSQGAIGYTF	TGTGCCAGCAGCTCGCAGGGGGCAATTGGCTACACCTTC
TRBJ1-2	TRBV6-5	TRBD1	.	CASGTGGLGRYGYTF	TGTGCCAGCGGGACAGGGGGCCTGGGACGTTATGGCTACACCTTC
TRBJ2-1	TRBV19	TRBD1	.	CASSPREQGAMAEQFF	TGTGCCAGTAGTCCCCGAGAACAGGGGGCTATGGCTGAGCAGTTCTTC
TRBJ2-3	TRBV9	.	.	CASSADRSTDTQYF	TGTGCCAGCAGCGCAGACAGATCCACAGATACGCAGTATTTT
TRBJ1-2	TRBV5-1	.	.	CASSLDSGEGGYTF	TGCGCCAGCAGCTTGGACTCCGGGGAGGGTGGCTACACCTTC
TRBJ1-4	TRBV5-1	.	.	CASSPGRGQANEKLFF	TGCGCCAGCAGCCCCGGTAGGGGCCAAGCTAATGAAAAACTGTTTTTT
TRBJ1-4	TRBV6-5	.	.	CAARGGREGEKLFF	TGTGCCGCCCGGGGAGGCAGGGAAGGTGAAAAACTGTTTTTT
TRBJ1-1	TRBV29-1	TRBD1	.	CSSGQGKGGTEAFF	TGCAGCTCCGGACAGGGAAAGGGTGGCACTGAAGCTTTCTTT
TRBJ2-7	TRBV24-1	.	.	CATSTVSSYEQYF	TGTGCCACATCGACAGTTAGCTCCTACGAGCAGTACTTC
TRBJ1-1	TRBV4-1	.	.	CASSQDLWGGGTEAFF	TGCGCCAGCAGCCAAGATCTTTGGGGAGGGGGAACTGAAGCTTTCTTT
TRBJ1-2	TRBV5-8	.	.	CASNPLREGMISYTF	TGTGCCAGCAACCCTCTGAGGGAGGGAATGATAAGCTACACCTTC
TRBJ1-2	TRBV27	.	.	CASSFDGNYGYTF	TGTGCCAGCAGTTTTGACGGGAACTATGGCTACACCTTC
TRBJ2-3	TRBV19	.	.	CASSTRLEASTDTQYF	TGTGCCAGTAGTACCCGACTAGAAGCCTCCACAGATACGCAGTATTTT
TRBJ1-5	TRBV18	.	once	CASSPPGVGGNQPQHF	TGTGCCAGCTCACCACCAGGGGTCGGAGGCAATCAGCCCCAGCATTTT
TRBJ1-6	TRBV19	TRBD1	.	CASSPLGQGSVHSPLHF	TGTGCCAGTAGTCCCCTCGGACAGGGGAGTGTTCATTCACCCCTCCACTTT
TRBJ1-1	TRBV10-1	TRBD1	.	CASRTGPNTEAFF	TGCGCCAGCAGGACAGGGCCGAACACTGAAGCTTTCTTT
TRBJ2-3	TRBV5-1	TRBD1	once	CASSLAGTGSDTQYF	TGCGCCAGCAGCTTGGCGGGGACAGGATCAGATACGCAGTATTTT
TRBJ1-1	TRBV6-5	.	.	CASARGWGTEAFF	TGTGCCTCCGCAAGGGGTTGGGGCACTGAAGCTTTCTTT
TRBJ1-5	TRBV10-2	.	.	CASRSGNNQPQHF	TGCGCCAGCCGATCAGGGAACAATCAGCCCCAGCATTTT
TRBJ2-2	TRBV27	TRBD2	.	CASSLSGGVQNTGELFF	TGTGCCAGCAGTCTTAGCGGGGGGGTACAGAACACCGGGGAGCTGTTTTTT
TRBJ1-6	TRBV27	TRBD1	.	CASSFGTGTPLHF	TGTGCCAGCAGTTTCGGGACAGGAACACCCCTCCACTTT
TRBJ2-4	TRBV2	.	.	CASSEVGARIQYF	TGTGCCAGCAGTGAAGTGGGGGCACGGATTCAGTACTTC
TRBJ2-1	TRBV7-6	.	.	CASSLGGGALYNEQFF	TGTGCCAGCAGCTTAGGAGGCGGAGCCCTTTACAATGAGCAGTTCTTC
TRBJ2-1	TRBV7-3	.	.	CASSPMGDTDNEQFF	TGTGCCAGCAGCCCTATGGGGGACACCGACAATGAGCAGTTCTTC
TRBJ1-3	TRBV14	.	.	CASSYYLNRVEGGNTIYF	TGTGCCAGCAGCTATTACCTAAACAGGGTCGAGGGAGGAAACACCATATATTTT
TRBJ1-5	TRBV28	.	.	CASSSTDQPQHF	TGTGCCAGCAGCTCCACGGATCAGCCCCAGCATTTT
TRBJ1-5	TRBV2	TRBD1	.	CASSGTGGYQPQHF	TGTGCCAGCAGCGGGACAGGCGGTTATCAGCCCCAGCATTTT
TRBJ2-7	TRBV13	.	.	CASSFGANYEQYF	TGTGCCAGCAGCTTCGGTGCGAACTACGAGCAGTACTTC
TRBJ1-6	TRBV7-2	TRBD1	few	CASSLVSRGNSPLHF	TGTGCCAGCAGCTTAGTATCCAGGGGGAATTCACCCCTCCACTTT
TRBJ1-2	TRBV2	.	.	CASLREVPLYGYTF	TGTGCCAGCCTTAGGGAGGTACCCCTCTATGGCTACACCTTC
TRBJ2-7	TRBV9	.	.	CASSAQGADYEQYF	TGTGCCAGCAGCGCCCAAGGGGCGGACTACGAGCAGTACTTC
TRBJ2-1	TRBV19	.	.	CASSIGTEQFF	TGTGCCAGTAGTATCGGGACAGAGCAGTTCTTC
TRBJ1-1	TRBV3-1/TRBV3-2	.	.	CASSQGLTEAFF	TGTGCCAGCAGCCAAGGGCTGACTGAAGCTTTCTTT
TRBJ2-5	TRBV11-2	TRBD1	.	CASSRGQGETQYF	TGTGCCAGCAGTCGCGGACAGGGAGAGACCCAGTACTTC
TRBJ2-5	TRBV9	TRBD2	.	CASSASGLAQETQYF	TGTGCCAGCAGCGCGTCGGGACTAGCGCAAGAGACCCAGTACTTC
TRBJ1-5	TRBV7-2	.	.	CASSLELLSNQPQHF	TGTGCCAGCAGCTTAGAGCTCCTTAGCAATCAGCCCCAGCATTTT
TRBJ2-5	TRBV24-1	.	few	CATSARTAETQYF	TGTGCCACCAGTGCCCGGACAGCAGAGACCCAGTACTTC
TRBJ1-3	TRBV14	.	.	CASSPTGPGNTIYF	TGTGCCAGCAGTCCTACAGGACCAGGAAACACCATATATTTT